These 13 T cell receptor beta chains were sequenced from one sample in a study of T cell repertoires in aging, cancer and after chemotherapy. Multiplex touch-down PCR with TRB-A/B primers amplified rearranged V-D-J TRB sequences. TCRdb re-called the multiplex PCR reads with MiXCR, one entry per CDR3 protein. Seen here are thousands of distinct CDR3 sequences, more than 25% observed once, and the top ten hold approximately 3.8%. The template was genomic DNA from peripheral blood, not RNA. The sample consisted of blood. These receptors all come from a human donor in good health.

The J gene is TRBJ2-3, the V gene TRBV27, with D possibly being TRBD1 (6 bases). V was clipped by 3 bases and J by 3 bases, with 22 bases between them. CDR3 length equals 18 residues. Germline-derived CDR1 and CDR2 are MNHEY and SMNVEV (reference sequence). The CDR3 sequence: CASSFVRQPGVRTDTQYF. The CDR3 DNA reads as TGTGCCAGCAGTTTCGTACGACAACCAGGGGTACGAACAGATACGCAGTATTTT.

The V gene is TRBV10-3, the J gene TRBJ2-3, with 8 bases fitting TRBD2. The V gene's germline CDR1 is ENHRY and CDR2 SYGVKD. The V segment lost 11 bases and the J segment 2 bases; nucleotides outside the gene matches: 3. The CDR3 totals 12 residues. This CDR3 is CAVAGNTDTQYF. In DNA, the CDR3 is TGTGCCGTAGCGGGGAACACAGATACGCAGTATTTT.

The chain carries TRBV19 and TRBJ1-2; D perhaps matches TRBD1 (5 bases). Deletions cut 5 bases from V and 4 bases from J, with 14 bases between. The germline V gene has CDR1 LNHDA and CDR2 SQIVND (reference sequence). The CDR3 contains 14 residues. CDR3 protein: CASSGRDGFYGYTF. The CDR3 nucleotides read TGTGCCAGTAGTGGCCGGGACGGCTTCTATGGCTACACCTTC.

This clonotype appeared a few times. The J gene is TRBJ1-1, the V gene TRBV7-6; D call uncertain. The CDR3 totals 14 residues. The ends were cut back, 2 bases at V and 4 bases at J, with 11 bases in the middle. Germline V gives CDR1 SGHVS, CDR2 FNYEAQ. CDR3 in amino acids: CASSLNPSVTEAFF. DNA for the CDR3: TGTGCCAGCAGCTTAAACCCTTCCGTCACTGAAGCTTTCTTT.

This clonotype has more than one count but fewer than ten. The rearrangement uses TRBV27 and TRBJ2-1; 13 bases map to TRBD2. This CDR3 has 15 amino acids. Germline CDR1 is MNHEY and CDR2 is SMNVEV (reference sequence). With V trimmed by 5 bases and J by 9 bases, 7 bases remained unmatched. This chain's CDR3 is CASSPRGLAGSEQFF. The CDR3 DNA sequence: TGTGCCAGCAGTCCGAGGGGACTAGCGGGGTCTGAGCAGTTCTTC.

This clonotype was seen a handful of times. The V and J genes are TRBV15 and TRBJ1-5; D unclear. Between the trimmed V and J ends, which lost 3 bases and 6 bases, there was a span of 15 bases. CDR3 size: 15 residues. Germline CDR1 and CDR2: LNHNV and YYDKDF (reference sequence). CDR3 in DNA: TGTGCCACCAGCAGCATACGGGCGTTCGGTCAGCCCCAGCATTTT. Its translation is CATSSIRAFGQPQHF. The whole variable domain, filled in from reference TRBV15 and TRBJ1-5, reads DAMVIQNPRYQVTQFGKPVTLSCSQTLNHNVMYWYQQKSSQAPKLLFHYYDKDFNNEADTPDNFQSRRPNTSFCFLDIRSPGLGDTAMYLCATSSIRAFGQPQHFGDGTRLSIL.

The V gene is TRBV12-3 or TRBV12-4, the J gene TRBJ1-1; tentative D call: TRBD1 (5 bases). V was pared by 4 bases and J by 3 bases, with 12 bases between. The CDR3 length is 14 residues. The CDR3 bases are TGTGCCAGCAGTTCGCAGGCGGGGCACACTGAAGCTTTCTTT. It translates to CASSSQAGHTEAFF.

The V gene is TRBV19, the J gene TRBJ2-3, with TRBD2 matching 13 bases. Looked up from germline, CDR1 is LNHDA and CDR2 is SQIVND (reference sequence). The trim removed 5 bases at V and 4 bases at J, leaving 6 bases unmatched. The CDR3 sequence is 16 residues long. The CDR3 DNA follows: TGTGCCAGTAGTTTGCGGACTAGCGGGGGTTCAGATACGCAGTATTTT. Its protein product is CASSLRTSGGSDTQYF.

This clonotype occurred a few times. V and J are TRBV19 and TRBJ2-5; TRBD2 aligns across 11 bases. Trimming removed 5 bases from V and 2 bases from J; junction bases left unmatched: 4. Germline CDR1 LNHDA, CDR2 SQIVND (reference sequence). This CDR3 has 15 residues. The CDR3 loop reads CASSGVAGGQETQYF. The CDR3 nucleotides are TGTGCCAGTAGTGGGGTAGCGGGGGGGCAAGAGACCCAGTACTTC. Drawing the rest from reference TRBV19 and TRBJ2-5, the complete variable domain is DGGITQSPKYLFRKEGQNVTLSCEQNLNHDAMYWYRQDPGQGLRLIYYSQIVNDFQKGDIAEGYSVSREKKESFPLTVTSAQKNPTAFYLCASSGVAGGQETQYFGPGTRLLVL.

This chain joins TRBV11-1 and TRBJ2-1, with 7 bases that match TRBD2. The V gene's germline CDR1 is SGHAT and CDR2 FQDESV (reference sequence). The length of the CDR3 is 18 residues. V gave up 5 bases and J gave up 4 bases; unmatched junction bases: 17. The chain's CDR3 is CASSPFLAGEAFYNEQFF. Here the CDR3 DNA reads TGTGCCAGCAGCCCTTTTCTCGCGGGGGAGGCCTTTTACAATGAGCAGTTCTTC. The whole variable domain, remainder taken from reference TRBV11-1 and TRBJ2-1, is EAEVAQSPRYKITEKSQAVAFWCDPISGHATLYWYRQILGQGPELLVQFQDESVVDDSQLPKDRFSAERLKGVDSTLKIQPAELGDSAMYLCASSPFLAGEAFYNEQFFGPGTRLTVL.

The gene calls are TRBV4-3 and TRBJ1-4; no firm D call. The germline V gene encodes CDR1 LGHNA and CDR2 YSLEER. The CDR3 is made up of 15 amino acids. V was shortened by 4 bases and J by 10 bases, with 19 bases between the two germline ends. The CDR3 nucleotides are TGCGCCAGCAGCCGATTGGAGAAGGTGTCTGGAAAACTGTTTTTT. Translated: CASSRLEKVSGKLFF.

This clonotype has just a few counts. V gene TRBV15 combines with J gene TRBJ2-1, with D perhaps TRBD1 (5 bases). The CDR3 contains 15 residues. In germline, CDR1 is LNHNV, CDR2 YYDKDF (reference sequence). Trimming shortened V by 5 bases and J by 2 bases, and 13 bases separated the two germline ends. The CDR3 DNA reads as TGTGCCACCAGCCAAAACAGGCCTGCCTACAATGAGCAGTTCTTC. Its protein product is CATSQNRPAYNEQFF.

By share of the sample, this clonotype is medium-sized. The chain recombines TRBV29-1 with TRBJ2-3; possibly TRBD1 for D (8 bases). Germline V CDR1 and CDR2: SQVTM, ANQGSEA. This CDR3 spans 16 amino acids. Trimming removed 7 bases from V and 2 bases from J, with 22 bases in between. CDR3 in amino acids: CSAHRGGRTNTDTQYF. In DNA, the CDR3 is TGCAGCGCCCACAGGGGGGGACGCACTAACACAGATACGCAGTATTTT.